This record looks at one TCR beta chain sequence and its context. The antigen remains unidentified. Sequencing used immunoSEQ multiplex PCR; TCRdb keeps in-frame clones, though not all of them. Counted here are 75,000 to 80,000 clones, 87% occurring once; the ten biggest clones make up less than 8%. These data belong to a study of OX40 agonist ivuxolimab in advanced cancers. Study conclusions and caveats: The authors did not determine the antigen specificity of the expanded peripheral T cells.

Anyone with autoimmune disease history or systemic immunosuppression was excluded. V lost 4 bases to trimming and J lost 7 bases, with 10 bases between them. Germline lookup yields CDR1 KGHSH and CDR2 LQKENI. The CDR3 has 12 amino acids. The source material was CD4+ or CD8+ T cells sorted from blood, sampled in a trial of the OX40 agonist ivuxolimab. The receptor comes from an adult with an advanced solid tumor such as melanoma, head and neck, liver or kidney cancer. The rearrangement links TRBV18 to TRBJ2-5, with D hard to call. CDR3 sequence reads: CASSLRLGTQYF. The CDR3 nucleotides read TGTGCCAGCTCACTAAGGCTAGGGACCCAGTACTTC.